Listed below are T cell receptor beta chains from one sample, sequenced in a study of blood T cell repertoires in COVID-19. The data were produced by immunoSEQ multiplex PCR, yet TCRdb's version contains in-frame clones alone and is incomplete. Among a few hundred thousand clones, 75% to 85% were seen once, and the ten largest hold nearly 7.5%. The specimen was PBMCs or T cells enriched from blood (not recorded which). The receptor set was obtained from a woman aged 35 to 49 with acute COVID-19. Both conserved end residues are part of each CDR3. The order of the fields is D gene, V gene, J gene, clone size, CDR3 protein, CDR3 DNA. A D gene is named only where the DNA matches it firmly. The size field is filled for only some rows; it gives once, few, many or a size class.

D: TRBD1; V: TRBV9; J: TRBJ2-7; size: .; CDR3: CASSGELGTGRYEQYF; DNA: TGTGCCAGCAGCGGAGAACTTGGGACAGGGCGCTACGAGCAGTACTTC
D: .; V: TRBV11-2; J: TRBJ1-4; size: .; CDR3: CASSATVATNEKLFF; DNA: TGTGCCAGCAGCGCAACGGTGGCAACTAATGAAAAACTGTTTTTT
D: TRBD2; V: TRBV7-8; J: TRBJ2-7; size: .; CDR3: CASSLGVAGKSYEQYF; DNA: TGTGCCAGCAGCTTAGGAGTAGCGGGAAAATCCTACGAGCAGTACTTC
D: .; V: TRBV28; J: TRBJ2-2; size: many; CDR3: CATEPGHLWGGSKTGELFF; DNA: TGTGCCACCGAACCGGGACACCTATGGGGCGGGAGTAAGACCGGGGAGCTGTTTTTT
D: .; V: TRBV13; J: TRBJ2-5; size: .; CDR3: CASSFRTGQETQYF; DNA: TGTGCCAGCAGCTTTAGAACAGGGCAGGAGACCCAGTACTTC
D: .; V: TRBV6-4; J: TRBJ1-6; size: .; CDR3: CASSAGVNNSPLHF; DNA: TGTGCCAGCAGTGCAGGGGTTAATAATTCACCCCTCCACTTT
D: TRBD1; V: TRBV30; J: TRBJ2-3; size: once; CDR3: CAWDRGGGTDTQYF; DNA: TGTGCCTGGGACAGGGGCGGGGGCACAGATACGCAGTATTTT
D: .; V: TRBV7-9; J: TRBJ1-6; size: .; CDR3: CASSPERGENSPLHF; DNA: TGTGCCAGCAGCCCGGAGCGCGGGGAAAATTCACCCCTCCACTTT
D: .; V: TRBV6-5; J: TRBJ1-5; size: .; CDR3: CASRQGSNQPQHF; DNA: TGTGCCAGCAGACAGGGTAGCAATCAGCCCCAGCATTTT
D: .; V: TRBV2; J: TRBJ1-4; size: once; CDR3: CASSDSGSWEKLFF; DNA: TGTGCCAGCAGTGATTCAGGGTCGTGGGAAAAACTGTTTTTT
D: TRBD2; V: TRBV6-4; J: TRBJ2-1; size: .; CDR3: CASSQRGGGNEQFF; DNA: TGTGCCAGCAGTCAGCGGGGGGGAGGCAATGAGCAGTTCTTC
D: TRBD2; V: TRBV14; J: TRBJ2-1; size: .; CDR3: CASSTHLRDYHNEQFF; DNA: TGTGCCAGCAGCACCCACCTTCGGGACTACCACAATGAGCAGTTCTTC
D: .; V: TRBV14; J: TRBJ1-3; size: few; CDR3: CASSLTGSGNTIYF; DNA: TGTGCCAGCAGCCTAACAGGCTCCGGAAACACCATATATTTT
D: .; V: TRBV10-3; J: TRBJ1-1; size: .; CDR3: CAISESQGQPNTEAFF; DNA: TGTGCCATCAGTGAGTCCCAGGGCCAACCAAACACTGAAGCTTTCTTT
D: TRBD2; V: TRBV10-3; J: TRBJ2-2; size: .; CDR3: CAISRTSGGADAPGELFF; DNA: TGTGCCATCAGTAGGACTAGCGGGGGGGCCGATGCTCCCGGGGAGCTGTTTTTT
D: TRBD2; V: TRBV9; J: TRBJ2-3; size: .; CDR3: CASSPLPSGRAVDTQYF; DNA: TGTGCCAGCAGCCCACTCCCTAGCGGGAGGGCCGTAGATACGCAGTATTTT
D: .; V: TRBV2; J: TRBJ1-6; size: .; CDR3: CASTALDSRSSPLHF; DNA: TGTGCCAGCACCGCTCTCGACAGTAGATCATCACCCCTCCACTTT
D: .; V: TRBV28; J: TRBJ2-2; size: few; CDR3: CASSLFGGAGELFF; DNA: TGTGCCAGCAGTTTATTCGGAGGGGCCGGGGAGCTGTTTTTT
D: TRBD1; V: TRBV6-5; J: TRBJ2-7; size: .; CDR3: CAGATGTGYSEQYF; DNA: TGTGCCGGAGCAACCGGGACAGGGTATTCCGAGCAGTACTTC
D: .; V: TRBV5-1; J: TRBJ1-3; size: .; CDR3: CASTKRSSGYDSGNTIYF; DNA: TGCGCCAGCACCAAAAGGTCGTCCGGGTACGACTCTGGAAACACCATATATTTT
D: TRBD2; V: TRBV6-5; J: TRBJ2-7; size: .; CDR3: CASSYGRVPPSYEQYF; DNA: TGTGCCAGCAGTTATGGGAGGGTCCCCCCCAGCTACGAGCAGTACTTC
D: .; V: TRBV7-9; J: TRBJ1-5; size: few; CDR3: CASSTDSNNQPQHF; DNA: TGTGCCAGCAGCACGGACAGCAACAATCAGCCCCAGCATTTT
D: TRBD1; V: TRBV5-4; J: TRBJ1-1; size: .; CDR3: CASSTQGRATEAFF; DNA: TGTGCCAGCAGCACACAGGGGCGGGCCACTGAAGCTTTCTTT
D: TRBD1; V: TRBV6-5; J: TRBJ2-1; size: once; CDR3: CASSWAGGNEQFF; DNA: TGTGCCAGCAGTTGGGCAGGGGGCAATGAGCAGTTCTTC
D: TRBD1; V: TRBV19; J: TRBJ2-2; size: .; CDR3: CASSRQGQGPTGELFF; DNA: TGTGCCAGTAGTCGGCAGGGACAGGGCCCCACCGGGGAGCTGTTTTTT
D: TRBD1; V: TRBV7-9; J: TRBJ1-2; size: once; CDR3: CASSPARTGVAYGYTF; DNA: TGTGCCAGCAGCCCCGCGAGGACAGGGGTTGCCTATGGCTACACCTTC
D: .; V: TRBV19; J: TRBJ1-5; size: .; CDR3: CASSIYSGGPNQPQHF; DNA: TGTGCCAGTAGTATATACAGTGGCGGGCCCAATCAGCCCCAGCATTTT
D: .; V: TRBV9; J: TRBJ1-3; size: .; CDR3: CASSGGVLSGNTIYF; DNA: TGTGCCAGCAGCGGAGGTGTCCTCTCTGGAAACACCATATATTTT
D: TRBD2; V: TRBV4-2; J: TRBJ2-2; size: .; CDR3: CASSQEPSGRADTGELFF; DNA: TGTGCCAGCAGCCAAGAACCTAGCGGGAGAGCTGACACCGGGGAGCTGTTTTTT
D: .; V: TRBV7-3; J: TRBJ2-3; size: .; CDR3: CASSPAERDTQYF; DNA: TGTGCCAGCAGCCCCGCAGAGCGGGATACGCAGTATTTT
D: TRBD1; V: TRBV7-2; J: TRBJ2-7; size: .; CDR3: CASSLSGTGGIFEQYF; DNA: TGTGCCAGCAGCTTATCCGGGACAGGGGGCATTTTCGAGCAGTACTTC
D: TRBD1; V: TRBV19; J: TRBJ1-6; size: .; CDR3: CASKGAGDNSPLHF; DNA: TGTGCCAGTAAGGGGGCCGGTGATAATTCACCCCTCCACTTT
D: TRBD2; V: TRBV10-3; J: TRBJ2-2; size: few; CDR3: CAISGRAGGRTGELFF; DNA: TGTGCCATCAGTGGAAGGGCGGGAGGACGCACCGGGGAGCTGTTTTTT
D: .; V: TRBV24-1; J: TRBJ2-2; size: few; CDR3: CATSDMGAENTGELFF; DNA: TGTGCCACCAGTGATATGGGAGCAGAAAACACCGGGGAGCTGTTTTTT
D: TRBD1; V: TRBV6-5; J: TRBJ1-5; size: .; CDR3: CASADRGYQPQHF; DNA: TGTGCCAGCGCAGACAGGGGATATCAGCCCCAGCATTTT
D: TRBD2; V: TRBV2; J: TRBJ2-7; size: .; CDR3: CASRIGRRWSSGGEQYF; DNA: TGTGCCAGCAGAATCGGACGTCGATGGAGTTCGGGGGGCGAGCAGTACTTC
D: .; V: TRBV30; J: TRBJ1-1; size: .; CDR3: CACLQGARAFF; DNA: TGTGCCTGCCTACAGGGCGCGCGAGCTTTCTTT
D: .; V: TRBV27; J: TRBJ2-7; size: .; CDR3: CASSLLTSDPSEQYF; DNA: TGTGCCAGCAGTCTACTCACGTCCGATCCATCCGAGCAGTACTTC
D: TRBD1; V: TRBV7-2; J: TRBJ2-1; size: once; CDR3: CASSFPGTGLNNEQFF; DNA: TGTGCCAGCAGCTTCCCCGGGACAGGGTTAAACAATGAGCAGTTCTTC
D: .; V: TRBV29-1; J: TRBJ1-2; size: .; CDR3: CSVAEIRTVVYGYTF; DNA: TGCAGCGTTGCTGAGATCCGGACAGTGGTCTATGGCTACACCTTC
D: .; V: TRBV7-3; J: TRBJ1-5; size: .; CDR3: CASSLRPGDQPQHF; DNA: TGTGCCAGCAGCTTACGGCCAGGGGATCAGCCCCAGCATTTT
D: .; V: TRBV5-5; J: TRBJ1-6; size: .; CDR3: CASSLSPNSPLHF; DNA: TGTGCCAGCAGCCTCTCCCCCAATTCACCCCTCCACTTT